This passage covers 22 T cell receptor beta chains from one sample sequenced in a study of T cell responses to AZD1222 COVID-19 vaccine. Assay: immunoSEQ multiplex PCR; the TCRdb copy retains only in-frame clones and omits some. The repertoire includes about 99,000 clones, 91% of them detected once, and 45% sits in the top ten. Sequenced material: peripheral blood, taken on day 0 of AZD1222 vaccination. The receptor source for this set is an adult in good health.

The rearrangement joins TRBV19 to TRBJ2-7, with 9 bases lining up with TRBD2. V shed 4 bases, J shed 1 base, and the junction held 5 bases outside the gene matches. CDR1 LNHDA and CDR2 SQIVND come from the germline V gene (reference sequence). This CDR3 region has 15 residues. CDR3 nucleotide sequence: TGTGCCAGTAGTAAGACTAGCGGCATGTCCTACGAGCAGTACTTC. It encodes CASSKTSGMSYEQYF.

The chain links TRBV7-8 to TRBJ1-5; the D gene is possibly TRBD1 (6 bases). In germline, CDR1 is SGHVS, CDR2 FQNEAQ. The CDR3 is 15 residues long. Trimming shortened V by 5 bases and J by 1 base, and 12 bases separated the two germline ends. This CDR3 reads CASSPHRASNQPQHF. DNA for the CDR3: TGTGCCAGCAGCCCCCACAGGGCGAGCAATCAGCCCCAGCATTTT.

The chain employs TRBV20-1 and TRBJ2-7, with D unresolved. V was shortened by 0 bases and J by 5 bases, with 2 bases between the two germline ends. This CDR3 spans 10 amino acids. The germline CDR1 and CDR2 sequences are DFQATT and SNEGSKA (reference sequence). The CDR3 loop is CSAREHEQYF. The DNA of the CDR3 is TGCAGTGCTAGAGAACACGAGCAGTACTTC.

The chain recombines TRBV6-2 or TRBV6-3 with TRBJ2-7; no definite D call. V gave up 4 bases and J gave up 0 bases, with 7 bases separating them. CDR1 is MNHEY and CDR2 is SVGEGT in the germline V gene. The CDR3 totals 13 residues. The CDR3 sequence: CASSWAASYEQYF. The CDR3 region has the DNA TGTGCCAGCAGTTGGGCGGCCTCCTACGAGCAGTACTTC.

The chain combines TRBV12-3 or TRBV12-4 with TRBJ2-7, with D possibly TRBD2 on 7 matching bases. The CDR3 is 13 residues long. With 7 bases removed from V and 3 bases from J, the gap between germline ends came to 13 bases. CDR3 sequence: CASNSGGGYEQYF. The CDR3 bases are TGTGCCAGCAATTCGGGGGGCGGCTACGAGCAGTACTTC.

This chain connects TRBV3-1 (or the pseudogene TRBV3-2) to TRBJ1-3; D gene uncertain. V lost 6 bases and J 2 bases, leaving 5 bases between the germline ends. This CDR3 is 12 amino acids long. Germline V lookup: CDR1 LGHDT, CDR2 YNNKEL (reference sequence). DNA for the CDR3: TGTGCCAGCAGTAGGGCTGGAAACACCATATATTTT. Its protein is CASSRAGNTIYF.

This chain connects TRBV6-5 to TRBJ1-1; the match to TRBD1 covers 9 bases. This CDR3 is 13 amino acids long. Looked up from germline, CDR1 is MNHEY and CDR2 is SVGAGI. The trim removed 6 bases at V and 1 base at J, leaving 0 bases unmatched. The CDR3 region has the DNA TGTGCCAGCAGGGACAGGGGGAACACTGAAGCTTTCTTT. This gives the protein CASRDRGNTEAFF.

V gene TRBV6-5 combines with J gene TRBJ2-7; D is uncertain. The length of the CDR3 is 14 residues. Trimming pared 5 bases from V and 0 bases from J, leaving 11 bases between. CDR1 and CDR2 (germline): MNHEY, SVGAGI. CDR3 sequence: CASSTTGSSYEQYF. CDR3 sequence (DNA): TGTGCCAGCAGTACGACTGGTAGCTCCTACGAGCAGTACTTC.

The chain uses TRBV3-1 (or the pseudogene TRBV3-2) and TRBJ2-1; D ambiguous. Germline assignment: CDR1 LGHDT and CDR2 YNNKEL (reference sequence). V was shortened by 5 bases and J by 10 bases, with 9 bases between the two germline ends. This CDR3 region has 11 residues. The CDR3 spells CASSNKNEQFF. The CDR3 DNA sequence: TGTGCCAGCAGCAACAAAAACGAGCAGTTCTTC.

CDR3 amino acids: CASNNRSSYNEQFF. The CDR3 DNA follows: TGTGCCAGTAACAACAGGAGCTCCTACAATGAGCAGTTCTTC. The chain links TRBV19 to TRBJ2-1, with TRBD1 as a possible D gene (5 bases). The V gene lost 7 bases and the J gene lost 0 bases, with 10 bases spanning the gap. Germline-derived CDR1 and CDR2 are LNHDA and SQIVND (reference sequence). CDR3 size: 14 residues.

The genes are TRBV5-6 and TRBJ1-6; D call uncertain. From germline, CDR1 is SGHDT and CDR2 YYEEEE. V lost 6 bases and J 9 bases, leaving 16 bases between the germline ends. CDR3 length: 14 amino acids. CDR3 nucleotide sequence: TGTGCCAGCACCCTTGGGAGGGTTGTTTCACCCCTCCACTTT. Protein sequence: CASTLGRVVSPLHF.

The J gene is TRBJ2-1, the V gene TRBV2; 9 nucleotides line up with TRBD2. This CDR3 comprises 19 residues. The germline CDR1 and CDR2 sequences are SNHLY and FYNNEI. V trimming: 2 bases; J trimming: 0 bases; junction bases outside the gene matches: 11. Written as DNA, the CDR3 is TGTGCCAGCAGTGAAAGGAAGGGTGGGACTAGCCGCTCCTACAATGAGCAGTTCTTC. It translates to CASSERKGGTSRSYNEQFF.

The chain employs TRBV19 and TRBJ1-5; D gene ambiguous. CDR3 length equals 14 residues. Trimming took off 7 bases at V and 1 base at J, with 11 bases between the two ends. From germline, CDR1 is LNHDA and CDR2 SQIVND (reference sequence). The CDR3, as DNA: TGTGCCAGTACCCCCCGGCAAAGCAATCAGCCCCAGCATTTT. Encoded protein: CASTPRQSNQPQHF.

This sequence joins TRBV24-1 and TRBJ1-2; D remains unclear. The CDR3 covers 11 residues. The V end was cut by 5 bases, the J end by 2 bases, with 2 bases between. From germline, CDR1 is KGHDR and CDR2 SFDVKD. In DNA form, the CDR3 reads TGTGCCACCAGTGGGAACTATGGCTACACCTTC. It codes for CATSGNYGYTF.

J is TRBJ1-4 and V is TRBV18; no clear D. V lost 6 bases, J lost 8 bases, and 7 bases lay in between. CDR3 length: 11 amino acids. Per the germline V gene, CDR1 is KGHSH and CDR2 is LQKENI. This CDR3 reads CASSPGEKLFF. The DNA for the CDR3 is TGTGCCAGCTCCCCGGGGGAAAAACTGTTTTTT.

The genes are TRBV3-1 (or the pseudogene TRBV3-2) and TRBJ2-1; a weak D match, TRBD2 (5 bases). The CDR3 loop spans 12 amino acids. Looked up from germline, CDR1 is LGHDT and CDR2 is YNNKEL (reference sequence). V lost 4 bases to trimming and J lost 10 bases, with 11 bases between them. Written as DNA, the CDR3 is TGTGCCAGCAGCCCGGAGGAGCTGGAGCAGTTCTTC. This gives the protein CASSPEELEQFF.

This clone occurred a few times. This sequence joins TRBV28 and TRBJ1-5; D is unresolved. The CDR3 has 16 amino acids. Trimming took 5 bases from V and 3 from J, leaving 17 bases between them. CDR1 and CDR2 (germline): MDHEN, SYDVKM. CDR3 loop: CASSGRSWWDNQPQHF. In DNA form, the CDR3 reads TGTGCCAGCAGTGGGAGAAGTTGGTGGGACAATCAGCCCCAGCATTTT.

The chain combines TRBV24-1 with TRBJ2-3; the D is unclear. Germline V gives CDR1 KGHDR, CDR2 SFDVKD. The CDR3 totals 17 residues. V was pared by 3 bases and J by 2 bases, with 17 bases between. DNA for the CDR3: TGTGCCACCAGTGATACCTCCGTCGGCACACACACAGATACGCAGTATTTT. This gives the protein CATSDTSVGTHTDTQYF.

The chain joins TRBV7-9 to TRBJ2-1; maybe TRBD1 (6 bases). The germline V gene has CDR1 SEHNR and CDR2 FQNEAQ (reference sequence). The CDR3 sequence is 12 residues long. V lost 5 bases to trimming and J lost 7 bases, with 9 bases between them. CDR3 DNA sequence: TGTGCCAGCAGCACCCAGGGGAATGAGCAGTTCTTC. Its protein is CASSTQGNEQFF.

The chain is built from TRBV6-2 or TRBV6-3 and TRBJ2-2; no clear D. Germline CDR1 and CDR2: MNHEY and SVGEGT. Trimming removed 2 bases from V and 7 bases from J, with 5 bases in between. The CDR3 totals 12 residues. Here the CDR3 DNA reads TGTGCCAGCAGTTACCCCCGCGGGGAGCTGTTTTTT. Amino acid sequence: CASSYPRGELFF.

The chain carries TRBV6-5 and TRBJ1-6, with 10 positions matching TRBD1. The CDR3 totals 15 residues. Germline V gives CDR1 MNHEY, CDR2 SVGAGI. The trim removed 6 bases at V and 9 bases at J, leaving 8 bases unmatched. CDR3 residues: CASSRAGQGSSPLHF. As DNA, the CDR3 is TGTGCCAGCAGCCGTGCGGGACAGGGGAGTTCACCCCTCCACTTT.

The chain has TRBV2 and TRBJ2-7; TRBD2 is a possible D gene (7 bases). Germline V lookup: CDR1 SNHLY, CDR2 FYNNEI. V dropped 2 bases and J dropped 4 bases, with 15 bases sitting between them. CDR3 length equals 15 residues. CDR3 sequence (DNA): TGTGCCAGCAGTGAACGTGGAGGGGGGGCTTACGAGCAGTACTTC. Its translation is CASSERGGGAYEQYF.